This TCR beta chain was identified during a study of OX40 agonist ivuxolimab in advanced cancers. With respect to the entire study: The costimulatory receptor OX40 (CD134) was targeted by ivuxolimab, a fully human IgG2 agonistic monoclonal antibody. The paper covers the monotherapy dose-escalation part of the phase I ivuxolimab trial, which included N ≈ 50 patients. The purpose of peripheral TCRbeta sequencing was to test whether ivuxolimab changed TCR sequence diversity and led to clonal T-cell expansion. Partial responses were achieved by three dose-escalation patients, of whom one had hepatocellular carcinoma and two had cutaneous melanoma. Intravenous ivuxolimab was administered to patients every 2 weeks at six dose levels: 0.01, 0.1, 0.3, 1.5, 3 and 10 mg/kg. In the dose-escalation cohort, approximately 82% of patients were male, and the mean age was 60 years with a range of roughly 23 to 79. Patients were allowed to have had prior anti-PD-1, anti-PD-L1 or anti-CTLA-4 therapy, and 40% to 45% of the dose-escalation patients had previously received checkpoint inhibitors. Of the roughly 51 patients in dose escalation, about 20 had hepatocellular carcinoma, some 15 had melanoma, 9 had renal cell carcinoma and 9 had head and neck cancer.

The CDR3 covers 12 residues, taking in both the cysteine and the phenylalanine. Left in the record is the CDR3 DNA by itself, 36 bases read in frame from the first base. V is clipped by 4 bases and J by 0 bases, and the sequence between their germline boundaries is 6 bases long. Per the germline V gene, SQVTM is the CDR1 and ANQGSEA is the CDR2. For sequencing of the TCRbeta CDR3 region, genomic DNA was extracted from the sorted cells. The immunoSEQ Assay was used for sequencing of TCRbeta CDR3 regions. As stored in TCRdb, this immuneACCESS dataset retains in-frame rearrangements with V and J assigned. A fraction of the clones does not appear; measured against another copy, unresolved V genes explain less than half of the discrepancy, and the remainder lacks a known reason. Counted in this sample were approximately 37,000 clones; roughly 89% of them appeared once. The ten biggest clones cover 1.5% to 2% of the sample.

Beyond this particular receptor, the publication reports: At doses of 0.1 to 3.0 mg/kg, clonal expansion of both CD4+ and CD8+ blood T cells was observed from baseline to week 6. On average, CD8+ T cells showed more expanded clones than CD4+ T cells after ivuxolimab. Low levels of normalized T-cell clonal expansion were also shown by some nonresponding patients. Antigen specificity was not determined for the clonally expanded peripheral T cells. In the 0.1-3.0 mg/kg groups, partial responders had among the lowest normalized peripheral clonal expansion, particularly in CD8+ T cells.

Patients with a history of autoimmune disease or receiving systemic immunosuppression were excluded from the trial. Peripheral blood for TCR sequencing was drawn from every dose cohort at baseline, at cycle 4 day 1 and at cycle 7 day 1. Samples came from an open-label, multicenter, first-in-human phase I dose-escalation trial of ivuxolimab. Adults with locally advanced or metastatic melanoma, renal cell, hepatocellular, or head and neck squamous cell carcinoma were enrolled in the trial. Before TCR sequencing, CD4+ T cells and CD8+ T cells from peripheral blood were sorted into separate populations. On this clone itself: Its antigen remains unidentified. Base qualities were left out, and no much larger clone turns up one base away.

Here the chain combines TRBV29-1 and TRBJ1-2; there is no confident call for the D gene. This TCR was recovered from an adult with an advanced solid tumor such as melanoma, head and neck, liver or kidney cancer. Sample: CD4+ or CD8+ T cells sorted from blood, taken in a trial of the OX40 agonist ivuxolimab. In nucleotides, the sequence is TGCAGCGTTGGGACTTCTAACTATGGCTACACCTTC. It encodes CSVGTSNYGYTF. The reference TRBV29-1 and TRBJ1-2 proteins fill in what lies around the CDR3, so the full variable domain reads SAVISQKPSRDICQRGTSLTIQCQVDSQVTMMFWYRQQPGQSLTLIATANQGSEATYESGFVIDKFPISRPNLTFSTLTVSNMSPEDSSIYLCSVGTSNYGYTFGSGTRLTVV.